This entry concerns a single TCR beta chain. Its antigen remains unknown. The sample belongs to a study of T cell therapy after organ transplantation. The V end lost 1 base, the J end lost 4 bases, and 10 bases lay between the germline ends. Germline CDR1 and CDR2: GTSNPN and SVGIG (reference sequence). CDR3 length: 14 residues. Time point defined: 4-8 weeks after completion of therapy. Patients were solid-organ transplant recipients with drug-resistant or recurrent cytomegalovirus. Study-wide points: Confounding by concurrent antirejection or antiviral medications was not assessed.

Clones were read by immunoSEQ multiplex PCR, and TCRdb kept only the in-frame ones, dropping some. The table includes 20,000 or so clones, about four fifths detected once. The chain links TRBV30 to TRBJ2-2; tentatively, D is TRBD2 (5 bases). The sequence came from a human patient who had received a solid organ transplant and had CMV disease. Among the T cells, some may be from the graft donor. The input for sequencing was CD8+ T cells from blood, taken after autologous CMV-specific T cell therapy. The CDR3: CAWSAGSRTGELFF. The DNA for the CDR3 is TGTGCCTGGAGTGCGGGGTCCCGCACCGGGGAGCTGTTTTTT.